These 6 T cell receptor beta chains were all obtained from the same sample, sequenced in a study of cytomegalovirus exposure and HLA in healthy donors. Clones were read by immunoSEQ multiplex PCR, and TCRdb kept only the in-frame ones, dropping some. The sample includes 150,000 to 200,000 clones, approximately 90% seen only once; the top ten take roughly 1.4%. Material for sequencing was PBMCs. The receptors come from a woman aged 25 to 45 in good health and CMV-seronegative.

V is TRBV6-1 and J is TRBJ2-4; possible D gene TRBD1, 5 bases. Trimming pared 3 bases from V and 7 bases from J, leaving 13 bases between. Germline V lookup: CDR1 MNHNS, CDR2 SASEGT. The CDR3 has 14 residues. In DNA, the CDR3 is TGTGCCAGCAGTGACGGTCAGGGAAGGAACATTCAGTACTTC. The encoded protein is CASSDGQGRNIQYF.

The chain employs TRBV27 and TRBJ2-1; 10 positions agree with TRBD2. The CDR3 is 16 residues long. CDR1 is MNHEY and CDR2 is SMNVEV in the germline V gene (reference sequence). V gave up 0 bases and J gave up 10 bases; unmatched junction bases: 9. CDR3 in DNA: TGTGCCAGCAGTTTATCTAGCGGGAGGCCAGTATCGGAGCAGTTCTTC. It encodes CASSLSSGRPVSEQFF.

This chain's CDR3 is CASSEAGLAGFGSYNEQFF. Written as DNA, the CDR3 is TGTGCCAGCAGTGAAGCGGGACTAGCGGGGTTCGGCTCCTACAATGAGCAGTTCTTC. The chain employs TRBV6-1 and TRBJ2-1; 13 nucleotides align to TRBD2. Trimming at V came to 0 bases and at J to 0 bases, leaving 5 bases not matched to a gene. The CDR3 runs 19 residues. Germline loops: CDR1 MNHNS, CDR2 SASEGT.

V and J are TRBV4-2 and TRBJ2-5; 7 bases are a match to TRBD1. CDR1 and CDR2 from the germline V gene are LGHNA and YNFKEQ. With 0 bases clipped from V and 5 bases from J, the junction kept 6 bases outside the gene matches. CDR3 length: 15 residues. CDR3 sequence (DNA): TGTGCCAGCAGCCAAGACCGCGGACAGGAGGAGACCCAGTACTTC. This encodes CASSQDRGQEETQYF.

This sequence joins TRBV7-7 and TRBJ2-7; D possibly corresponds to TRBD2 (6 bases). Trimming stripped 5 bases from V and 6 bases from J, with 14 bases between. CDR3 size: 13 residues. Germline V gene lookup returns CDR1 SSHAT and CDR2 FNYEAQ (reference sequence). The CDR3 here is CASSPGLSGEQYF. CDR3 coding DNA: TGTGCCAGCAGCCCGGGACTTTCAGGCGAGCAGTACTTC. The variable domain in full, completed from reference TRBV7-7 and TRBJ2-7, reads GAGVSQSPRYKVTKRGQDVTLRCDPISSHATLYWYQQALGQGPEFLTYFNYEAQPDKSGLPSDRFSAERPEGSISTLTIQRTEQRDSAMYRCASSPGLSGEQYFGPGTRLTVT.

This chain links TRBV6-5 with TRBJ1-1, with TRBD1 as a possible D gene (5 bases). Trimming shortened V by 5 bases and J by 7 bases, and 11 bases separated the two germline ends. Looked up from germline, CDR1 is MNHEY and CDR2 is SVGAGI. The CDR3 contains 12 residues. The chain's CDR3 is CASSRDSFEAFF. The DNA of the CDR3 is TGTGCCAGCAGTAGAGACAGTTTTGAAGCTTTCTTT.